A single sample gave rise to the 25 T cell receptor beta chains below, sequenced in a study of shared clonotypes between healthy human individuals. TCRdb's table, derived via immunoSEQ multiplex PCR, lists solely in-frame clones and lacks some. The table shows more than 1.2 million clones, with around 98.5% occurring only once. Sequencing input: naive CD4+ T cells sorted from blood. Subset of the sample: CD45RA+ positively selected. The receptors shown here come from a man between 25 and 39 years old in good health.

This chain connects TRBV29-1 to TRBJ1-1; D not certain. The CDR3 loop spans 13 amino acids. V was shortened by 4 bases and J by 0 bases, with 9 bases between the two germline ends. Germline-derived CDR1 and CDR2 are SQVTM and ANQGSEA. The CDR3 here is CSVANIMNTEAFF. The CDR3 DNA is TGCAGCGTTGCAAACATCATGAACACTGAAGCTTTCTTT. The complete variable domain, with remaining parts taken from reference TRBV29-1 and TRBJ1-1, reads SAVISQKPSRDICQRGTSLTIQCQVDSQVTMMFWYRQQPGQSLTLIATANQGSEATYESGFVIDKFPISRPNLTFSTLTVSNMSPEDSSIYLCSVANIMNTEAFFGQGTRLTVV.

V usage is TRBV5-1 and J usage is TRBJ2-3; 10 bases match TRBD2. Germline assignment: CDR1 SGHRS and CDR2 YFSETQ. V was pared by 5 bases and J by 6 bases, with 9 bases of the junction left unmatched. There are 15 residues in the CDR3. Here the CDR3 reads CASSFLAGVVDTQYF. The CDR3 bases are TGCGCCAGCAGTTTTCTAGCGGGGGTTGTGGATACGCAGTATTTT.

The chain uses TRBV6-1 and TRBJ2-3; 7 positions match TRBD2. The CDR3 extends over 14 amino acids. V was clipped by 8 bases and J by 1 base; unmatched bases: 6. Germline loops: CDR1 MNHNS, CDR2 SASEGT. Here the CDR3 DNA reads TGTGCCAGCGGGAGGGTCGCCGGCACAGATACGCAGTATTTT. Translating gives CASGRVAGTDTQYF.

V usage is TRBV19 and J usage is TRBJ2-1; TRBD1 matches at 9 bases. The CDR3 spans 17 residues. CDR1 is LNHDA, CDR2 SQIVND, per germline (reference sequence). V trimming: 6 bases; J trimming: 3 bases; junction bases outside the gene matches: 12. The CDR3 nucleotides are TGTGCCAGTAGAGCCCCGACCGGGACAGGGAGCTACAATGAGCAGTTCTTC. Its translation is CASRAPTGTGSYNEQFF.

CDR3 in amino acids: CASSLVLAGASEQFF. The CDR3 bases are TGTGCCAGCAGCTTGGTACTAGCGGGGGCCAGCGAGCAGTTCTTC. V is TRBV5-4 and J is TRBJ2-1; 11 positions match TRBD2. Germline CDR1 is SGHNT and CDR2 is YYREEE (reference sequence). The CDR3 is 15 amino acids. V shed 0 bases and J 10 bases; nucleotides not matched to a gene: 6.

This chain links TRBV28 with TRBJ1-5; D ambiguous. The CDR3 length is 12 residues. Germline V gene lookup returns CDR1 MDHEN and CDR2 SYDVKM. V gave up 0 bases and J gave up 5 bases, with 2 bases separating them. CDR3 loop: CASSLWDQPQHF. In nucleotides, the CDR3 is TGTGCCAGCAGTTTATGGGATCAGCCCCAGCATTTT.

This rearrangement joins TRBV28 to TRBJ2-3; 13 nucleotides align to TRBD2. The CDR3 totals 15 residues. The V segment lost 7 bases and the J segment 5 bases; nucleotides outside the gene matches: 6. Germline values: CDR1 MDHEN, CDR2 SYDVKM. Here the CDR3 DNA reads TGTGCCAGCAAAGGGACTAGCGGGGAGAGAGATACGCAGTATTTT. Translated, it gives CASKGTSGERDTQYF.

The count of this clone is one. The chain recombines TRBV7-9 with TRBJ1-2; the D is unclear. The CDR3 runs to 13 residues. Trimming stripped 4 bases from V and 0 bases from J, with 6 bases between. Germline V gene data show CDR1 as SEHNR and CDR2 as FQNEAQ (reference sequence). This CDR3 reads CASSSPSNYGYTF. CDR3 nucleotides: TGTGCCAGCAGCTCCCCCTCTAACTATGGCTACACCTTC.

V is TRBV9 and J is TRBJ2-5; no clear D. This CDR3 comprises 13 residues. Trimming took off 5 bases at V and 5 bases at J, with 13 bases between the two ends. Germline-derived CDR1 and CDR2 are SGDLS and YYNGEE. The CDR3 DNA follows: TGTGCCAGCAGTTCACGTCTGGGGGAGACCCAGTACTTC. Its protein product is CASSSRLGETQYF.

This chain uses TRBV18 with TRBJ1-5; a possible D gene is TRBD1 (5 bases). CDR1 and CDR2 (germline): KGHSH, LQKENI. This CDR3 is built from 14 residues. V was clipped by 4 bases and J by 7 bases, with 14 bases between them. CDR3 nucleotide sequence: TGTGCCAGCTCACAGGGCCGGGGGGACCAGCCCCAGCATTTT. The encoded protein is CASSQGRGDQPQHF.

This clone was observed once. V gene TRBV19 combines with J gene TRBJ2-3; the D gene is possibly TRBD1 (6 bases). From germline, CDR1 is LNHDA and CDR2 SQIVND (reference sequence). The CDR3 is made up of 15 amino acids. Deletions cut 4 bases from V and 0 bases from J, with 11 bases between. CDR3 loop: CASSTDRMSTDTQYF. CDR3 nucleotide sequence: TGTGCCAGTAGTACAGACAGGATGAGCACAGATACGCAGTATTTT.

V and J are TRBV7-9 and TRBJ2-5, with 9 bases fitting TRBD1. Losses at the gene ends were 2 bases for V and 3 bases for J; bases not matched to a gene: 4. The CDR3 has 15 residues. Germline loops: CDR1 SEHNR, CDR2 FQNEAQ (reference sequence). CDR3 in DNA: TGTGCCAGCAGCTTATTAGGGACAGGGAAAGAGACCCAGTACTTC. Amino acids: CASSLLGTGKETQYF.

V gene TRBV11-2 combines with J gene TRBJ2-2; D uncertain. This CDR3 contains 13 residues. Trimming cost V 2 bases and J 6 bases, with 7 bases left between them. Germline V gene data show CDR1 as SGHAT and CDR2 as FQNNGV. The CDR3 DNA reads as TGTGCCAGCAGCTTACCCGGGCCCGGGGAGCTGTTTTTT. Residues: CASSLPGPGELFF.

This sequence joins TRBV28 and TRBJ2-3; D might be TRBD1 or TRBD2, each matching 5 bases. V was pared by 6 bases and J by 6 bases, with 16 bases between. The CDR3 sequence is 14 residues long. The germline V gene encodes CDR1 MDHEN and CDR2 SYDVKM. This CDR3 reads CASRGKMGRDTQYF. The CDR3 nucleotides read TGTGCCAGCAGGGGGAAAATGGGACGGGATACGCAGTATTTT.

The chain joins TRBV15 to TRBJ1-2, with D possibly TRBD1 on 6 matching bases. The CDR3 contains 16 residues. Trimming left V 1 base short and J 5 bases short, with 17 bases between. Germline CDR1 LNHNV, CDR2 YYDKDF (reference sequence). The CDR3 bases are TGTGCCACCAGCAGAGTTGGGGCTTCGGGGGCATATGGCTACACCTTC. It specifies CATSRVGASGAYGYTF.

The rearrangement joins TRBV5-1 to TRBJ2-7; weak D call: TRBD1 (6 bases). Trimming stripped 8 bases from V and 3 bases from J, with 24 bases between. CDR1 SGHRS and CDR2 YFSETQ come from the germline V gene. CDR3 length equals 16 residues. Written as DNA, the CDR3 is TGCGCCAGTTGGGGGAAGTTCGGGACAAGGAACTACGAGCAGTACTTC. Protein product: CASWGKFGTRNYEQYF.

The rearrangement uses TRBV11-2 and TRBJ2-3; maybe TRBD1 (6 bases). V lost 5 bases, J lost 0 bases, and 15 bases lay in between. This CDR3 comprises 16 residues. Germline V gene sequence: CDR1 SGHAT, CDR2 FQNNGV. The CDR3 coding sequence is TGTGCCAGCAGCCCTACAGGGAGCCCTAGCACAGATACGCAGTATTTT. This codes for CASSPTGSPSTDTQYF.

The gene calls are TRBV7-2 and TRBJ1-1; no clear D. The CDR3 consists of 15 residues. In germline, CDR1 is SGHTA, CDR2 FQGNSA. Trimming left V 4 bases short and J 3 bases short, with 15 bases between. The CDR3 DNA sequence: TGTGCCAGCAGCTCTAGAGGACGGTCGGACACTGAAGCTTTCTTT. It codes for CASSSRGRSDTEAFF.

The chain has TRBV18 and TRBJ2-5, with 13 positions matching TRBD2. Germline V CDR1 and CDR2: KGHSH, LQKENI. V was pared by 6 bases and J by 0 bases, with 10 bases of the junction left unmatched. This CDR3 region has 18 residues. The CDR3 here is CASSPIGLAGAYQETQYF. For the CDR3, the DNA is TGTGCCAGCTCCCCTATCGGACTAGCGGGAGCATACCAAGAGACCCAGTACTTC.

The chain joins TRBV11-2 to TRBJ1-1; no reliable D call. This CDR3 has 11 amino acids. Germline lookup yields CDR1 SGHAT and CDR2 FQNNGV. V lost 5 bases to trimming and J lost 6 bases, with 7 bases between them. The CDR3 loop is CASSPVSEAFF. DNA of the CDR3: TGTGCCAGCAGCCCCGTCTCTGAAGCTTTCTTT.

This clone was seen a single time. The V gene is TRBV5-1, the J gene TRBJ2-7, with no clear D. This CDR3 spans 13 amino acids. Germline assignment: CDR1 SGHRS and CDR2 YFSETQ. V dropped 4 bases and J dropped 3 bases, with 11 bases sitting between them. The CDR3 nucleotides read TGCGCCAGCAGCCCCGTTGGCCACTACGAGCAGTACTTC. It encodes CASSPVGHYEQYF.

The rearrangement links TRBV7-3 to TRBJ2-7; TRBD2 matches 11 bases. The CDR3 is made up of 20 amino acids. CDR1 is SGHTA and CDR2 is FQGTGA in the germline V gene. V shed 5 bases and J 4 bases; nucleotides not matched to a gene: 22. The CDR3 nucleotides read TGTGCCAGCAGCCGGAGGACTAGCGGGCAACCCAAAAGACCCCCTTACGAGCAGTACTTC. Translated, it gives CASSRRTSGQPKRPPYEQYF. Variable domain in full (rest from reference TRBV7-3 and TRBJ2-7): GAGVSQTPSNKVTEKGKYVELRCDPISGHTALYWYRQSLGQGPEFLIYFQGTGAADDSGLPNDRFFAVRPEGSVSTLKIQRTERGDSAVYLCASSRRTSGQPKRPPYEQYFGPGTRLTVT.

The V call is TRBV4-2, the J call TRBJ2-2, with 9 bases that match TRBD2. The CDR3 length is 16 residues. The ends lost 0 bases at V and 3 bases at J; junction bases unmatched: 2. CDR1 LGHNA and CDR2 YNFKEQ come from the germline V gene. The CDR3 DNA reads as TGTGCCAGCAGCCAAGAAAGCGGGAGGTACACCGGGGAGCTGTTTTTT. Encoded protein: CASSQESGRYTGELFF.

This clone was observed once. The gene calls are TRBV5-1 and TRBJ2-1, with 10 bases aligning to TRBD1. The germline V gene has CDR1 SGHRS and CDR2 YFSETQ. J was trimmed by 6 bases and V by 4 bases; bases with no gene match: 7. CDR3 length: 15 residues. The CDR3 protein is CASSEGQGFTNEQFF. The CDR3 DNA reads as TGCGCCAGCAGCGAGGGACAGGGGTTCACCAATGAGCAGTTCTTC.

This chain connects TRBV19 to TRBJ2-4, with no clear D. This CDR3 is built from 14 residues. V lost 2 bases and J lost 8, with 13 bases in between. Germline lookup yields CDR1 LNHDA and CDR2 SQIVND (reference sequence). The CDR3 nucleotides are TGTGCCAGTAGTATATCAGCAGCCCAGGACATTCAGTACTTC. It encodes CASSISAAQDIQYF.